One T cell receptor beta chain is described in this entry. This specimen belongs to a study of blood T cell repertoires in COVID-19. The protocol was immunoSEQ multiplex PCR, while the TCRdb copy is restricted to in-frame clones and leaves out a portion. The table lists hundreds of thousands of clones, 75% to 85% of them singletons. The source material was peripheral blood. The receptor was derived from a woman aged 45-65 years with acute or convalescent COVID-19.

The CDR3 DNA is TGTGCCAGCGAACGGGGGGCGTGGGTCCTTGAAGGCTACACCTTC. It is translated as CASERGAWVLEGYTF. This chain links TRBV2 with TRBJ1-2; D possibly corresponds to TRBD1 (6 bases). This CDR3 comprises 15 residues. Germline lookup yields CDR1 SNHLY and CDR2 FYNNEI. Trimming pared 8 bases from V and 8 bases from J, leaving 24 bases between. The whole variable domain, filled in from reference TRBV2 and TRBJ1-2, reads EPEVTQTPSHQVTQMGQEVILRCVPISNHLYFYWYRQILGQKVEFLVSFYNNEISEKSEIFDDQFSVERPDGSNFTLKIRSTKLEDSAMYFCASERGAWVLEGYTFGSGTRLTVV.